A selection of T cell receptor beta chains follows, all from one sample in a study of T cells expressing NK-cell markers. TCRdb processed the 5' RACE reads again and assigns one entry to each CDR3 protein, with no DNA. With 90,000 to 130,000 distinct CDR3 sequences in the sample, the ten largest clones hold 18%. Sequencing input: blood T cells: a sorted CD56 or NKG2C T cell subset, CD4+ or CD8+ T cells, or bulk PBMC T cells (not recorded which). The source of these receptors is a woman aged 18 to 75 in good health. The CDR3 runs from the conserved cysteine through the conserved F or W.

J: TRBJ2-1
V: TRBV20-1
CDR3: CSARFTGLAGFNLSYNEQFF

J: TRBJ2-5
V: TRBV9
CDR3: CASSPGLAEGMETQYF

J: TRBJ1-1
V: TRBV11-2
CDR3: CASSLGQGRTEAFF

J: TRBJ2-7
V: TRBV3-1
CDR3: CASSQDLGLSYEQYF

J: TRBJ2-1
V: TRBV11-2
CDR3: CASSLWDRGGNEQFF

J: TRBJ2-7
V: TRBV5-1
CDR3: CASSLVANEQYF

J: TRBJ2-7
V: TRBV7-2
CDR3: CASSLVTNSYEQYF

J: TRBJ2-2
V: TRBV28
CDR3: CASSLKWGVKTGELFF

J: TRBJ2-1
V: TRBV29-1
CDR3: CSVAYLYNEQFF

J: TRBJ1-4
V: TRBV4-3
CDR3: CASIQDWPWELFF

J: TRBJ2-1
V: TRBV25-1
CDR3: CASSELGQGKDEQFF

J: TRBJ2-3
V: TRBV10-3
CDR3: CAIRGTSGRSSTDTQYF

J: TRBJ2-1
V: TRBV5-1
CDR3: CASSLRNNEQFF

J: TRBJ2-1
V: TRBV19
CDR3: CASHTGTSEGGSYNEQFF

J: TRBJ2-1
V: TRBV7-6
CDR3: CASSHPGDNEQFF

J: TRBJ1-4
V: TRBV4-3
CDR3: CASSQGWLPNEKLFF

J: TRBJ2-1
V: TRBV3-1
CDR3: CASTPTGGSYNEQFF

J: TRBJ2-1
V: TRBV3-1
CDR3: CASSPPLEVDEQFF

J: TRBJ2-1
V: TRBV6-2/TRBV6-3
CDR3: CATRNYNEQFF

J: TRBJ2-6
V: TRBV20-1
CDR3: CSALWTGTSGANVLTF

J: TRBJ2-5
V: TRBV28
CDR3: CASSALGAGKKETQYF

J: TRBJ2-7
V: TRBV6-2/TRBV6-3
CDR3: CASRTMGLATYEQYF

J: TRBJ1-2
V: TRBV12-3/TRBV12-4
CDR3: CASSLAQGYGYTF

J: TRBJ1-1
V: TRBV28
CDR3: CASSLTGVEAFF

J: TRBJ2-3
V: TRBV29-1
CDR3: CSVGERLTDTQYF

J: TRBJ2-5
V: TRBV6-1
CDR3: CASGDRSYQETQYF

J: TRBJ1-6
V: TRBV21-1
CDR3: CASRAESPLHF

J: TRBJ2-3
V: TRBV19
CDR3: CASSSLAPTDTQYF

J: TRBJ2-1
V: TRBV4-1
CDR3: CASSQREGGNEQFF

J: TRBJ1-6
V: TRBV28
CDR3: CASSLSPHYQGNSPLHF

J: TRBJ2-6
V: TRBV7-2
CDR3: CATRVSGANVLTF

J: TRBJ2-7
V: TRBV29-1
CDR3: CSGTSDPAYEQYF

J: TRBJ1-2
V: TRBV11-1
CDR3: CASSSLSGALYGYTF

J: TRBJ2-3
V: TRBV29-1
CDR3: CSVVGWTSGTDTQYF

J: TRBJ2-1
V: TRBV5-1
CDR3: CASKTSGGAYEQFF

J: TRBJ2-3
V: TRBV5-1
CDR3: CASSTGMADTQYF

J: TRBJ2-7
V: TRBV29-1
CDR3: CSVEDWAGLSYEQYF

J: TRBJ2-1
V: TRBV6-1
CDR3: CASREGLAGLYNEQFF

J: TRBJ2-1
V: TRBV12-3/TRBV12-4
CDR3: CASSPRGFTNEQFF

J: TRBJ2-1
V: TRBV6-4
CDR3: CASSDSGGGSNEQFF

J: TRBJ2-3
V: TRBV7-3
CDR3: CASSLLGGGVGTDTQYF

J: TRBJ2-3
V: TRBV20-1
CDR3: CSAPLGAGPSTDTQYF

J: TRBJ2-2
V: TRBV7-2
CDR3: CASSTTTGQNTGELFF

J: TRBJ2-4
V: TRBV20-1
CDR3: CSATSGGAPKNIQYF

J: TRBJ2-3
V: TRBV6-5
CDR3: CASSFLAGRLTDTQYF

J: TRBJ2-7
V: TRBV5-1
CDR3: CASSPRTGDFSEQYF

J: TRBJ2-4
V: TRBV12-3/TRBV12-4
CDR3: CASTHGTGVAKNIQYF

J: TRBJ1-5
V: TRBV6-5
CDR3: CASSYSGEGQPQHF

J: TRBJ1-1
V: TRBV27
CDR3: CASSLSARGNTEAFF

J: TRBJ2-7
V: TRBV7-9
CDR3: CASQTASSYEQYF

J: TRBJ2-7
V: TRBV5-1
CDR3: CASSSLAGEYEQYF

J: TRBJ2-5
V: TRBV6-5
CDR3: CASGVVETQYF